This record concerns one TCR beta chain sequence. The antigen is undetermined. The CDR3 is made up of 15 amino acids. Trimming cost V 5 bases and J 1 base, with 14 bases left between them. Germline V lookup: CDR1 SGHTA, CDR2 FQGTGA. Indicated time point: cycle 4 day 1 (C4D1), after about 6 weeks of nivolumab. Each of the patients experienced relapse following autologous stem cell transplantation, and their brentuximab vedotin exposure differed. The data were taken from a study of PD-1 blockade in classical Hodgkin lymphoma. The overall study: Patients were infused with nivolumab 3 mg/kg every 2 weeks. Study findings and constraints: Unlike CD8+ TCR diversity, which did not rise significantly by C4D1, CD4+ TCR diversity did. Patients with a complete response exhibited baseline diversity comparable to newly diagnosed patients.

Profiled with immunoSEQ multiplex PCR; TCRdb holds only in-frame clones, not every one. The sample has tens of thousands of clones, about nine tenths seen once. This TCR came from a human donor with classical Hodgkin lymphoma. This specimen consisted of peripheral blood mononuclear cells (PBMCs), obtained before the fourth cycle of nivolumab. The genes are TRBV7-3 and TRBJ2-5, with TRBD2 as a possible D gene (6 bases). CDR3 nucleotide sequence: TGTGCCAGCAGCCCCCGCGGAGGGGCCCAAGAGACCCAGTACTTC. It translates to CASSPRGGAQETQYF.